These 32 T cell receptor beta chains were sequenced from one sample in a study of shared clonotypes between healthy human individuals. Profiling relied on immunoSEQ multiplex PCR, and the TCRdb table lists in-frame clones only, not all of them. The sample records about 2.4 million clones, roughly 93% being singletons. Sequenced input: naive CD4+ T cells from PBMCs. Specified subset: CD45RA+ positively selected. The receptors were sampled from a man between 18 and 35 years old in good health. Some clones in this sample may be carry-over from other donors' samples.

This clone has a single count. V is TRBV18 and J is TRBJ2-1; tentatively, D is TRBD2 (6 bases). CDR3 size: 16 residues. Between the trimmed V and J ends, which lost 1 base and 2 bases, there was a span of 12 bases. Germline V lookup: CDR1 KGHSH, CDR2 LQKENI. The CDR3 reads CASSPRAGKAYNEQFF. The CDR3 DNA follows: TGTGCCAGCTCACCACGGGCGGGGAAGGCCTACAATGAGCAGTTCTTC.

This chain connects TRBV18 to TRBJ2-1, with 9 positions matching TRBD1. The length of the CDR3 is 16 residues. Trimming took 4 bases from V and 6 from J; bases not matched to a gene: 10. CDR1 KGHSH and CDR2 LQKENI come from the germline V gene. CDR3: CASSLYRDRVVNEQFF. Here the CDR3 DNA reads TGTGCCAGCTCACTGTACCGGGACAGGGTTGTCAATGAGCAGTTCTTC.

This chain links TRBV28 with TRBJ1-2; tentatively, D is TRBD1 (5 bases). V was trimmed by 7 bases and J by 4 bases, leaving 22 bases between them. The V gene's germline CDR1 is MDHEN and CDR2 SYDVKM. The length of the CDR3 is 16 residues. In nucleotides, the CDR3 is TGTGCCAGCACACACCCCCACGGGACTGATATCTATGGCTACACCTTC. Its translation is CASTHPHGTDIYGYTF.

Only one count was recorded for this clone. Different DNA sequences within this sample yield the same CDR3. The chain uses TRBV5-1 and TRBJ2-1; D is tentatively TRBD1 or TRBD2 (5 bases each). The CDR3 runs to 16 residues. Between the trimmed V and J ends, which lost 1 base and 4 bases, there was a span of 15 bases. Germline CDR1 is SGHRS and CDR2 is YFSETQ. CDR3 sequence: CASSLLSGREYNEQFF. CDR3 sequence (DNA): TGCGCCAGCAGCTTGCTTAGTGGCAGGGAGTACAATGAGCAGTTCTTC.

This chain links TRBV7-3 with TRBJ2-3, with D maybe TRBD1 (6 bases). This CDR3 is 15 amino acids long. Germline loops: CDR1 SGHTA, CDR2 FQGTGA. With 3 bases removed from V and 0 bases from J, the gap between germline ends came to 10 bases. The CDR3 reads CASSLRTVSTDTQYF. The CDR3 DNA reads as TGTGCCAGCAGCTTGAGGACAGTTAGCACAGATACGCAGTATTTT.

V usage is TRBV7-8 and J usage is TRBJ2-7; D gene ambiguous. V was trimmed by 1 base and J by 2 bases, leaving 15 bases between them. This CDR3 contains 16 residues. Per germline, CDR1 SGHVS and CDR2 FQNEAQ. The chain's CDR3 is CASSLGVGERTYEQYF. The CDR3 DNA reads TGTGCCAGCAGCTTAGGAGTCGGCGAGAGGACCTACGAGCAGTACTTC.

This chain connects TRBV28 to TRBJ2-7; 10 bases are a match to TRBD1. The CDR3 runs 14 residues. Germline V gene lookup returns CDR1 MDHEN and CDR2 SYDVKM. The ends lost 7 bases at V and 1 base at J; junction bases unmatched: 4. The chain's CDR3 is CASTWTGGSYEQYF. Here the CDR3 DNA reads TGTGCCAGCACCTGGACAGGGGGGTCCTACGAGCAGTACTTC.

The chain recombines TRBV7-9 with TRBJ1-1; the D gene is possibly TRBD1 (5 bases). Trimming shortened V by 8 bases and J by 1 base, and 11 bases separated the two germline ends. Looked up from germline, CDR1 is SEHNR and CDR2 is FQNEAQ (reference sequence). The length of the CDR3 is 13 residues. CDR3 loop: CASARGPNTEAFF. In DNA, the CDR3 is TGTGCCAGCGCAAGGGGACCGAACACTGAAGCTTTCTTT.

Turning to this clone: The same CDR3 arises from other DNA sequences in this sample as well. The chain carries TRBV2 and TRBJ2-2; 10 nucleotides match TRBD1. The CDR3 has 15 residues. Trimming at V came to 5 bases and at J to 2 bases, leaving 2 bases not matched to a gene. Germline CDR1 is SNHLY and CDR2 is FYNNEI. CDR3 sequence: CASSRQGANTGELFF. The CDR3 DNA reads TGTGCCAGCAGTCGACAGGGGGCAAACACCGGGGAGCTGTTTTTT.

The V gene is TRBV15, the J gene TRBJ2-7; D not resolved. CDR3 length equals 14 residues. The germline V gene has CDR1 LNHNV and CDR2 YYDKDF (reference sequence). V dropped 1 base and J dropped 6 bases, with 13 bases sitting between them. CDR3 nucleotides: TGTGCCACCAGCAGAGCGCGACTCCAGTCCGAGCAGTACTTC. This codes for CATSRARLQSEQYF.

V gene TRBV18 combines with J gene TRBJ1-2; no firm D call. V lost 0 bases to trimming and J lost 4 bases, with 12 bases between them. The CDR3 runs to 15 residues. The V gene's germline CDR1 is KGHSH and CDR2 LQKENI. CDR3 sequence: CASSPPFSGRYGYTF. CDR3 coding DNA: TGTGCCAGCTCACCACCGTTTAGCGGCCGCTATGGCTACACCTTC.

Of note for this clone: Additional DNA sequences in this sample encode the identical CDR3. J is TRBJ2-5 and V is TRBV29-1; D is undetermined. The germline gives CDR1 SQVTM, CDR2 ANQGSEA. Trimming cost V 7 bases and J 0 bases, with 6 bases left between them. CDR3 length: 11 residues. CDR3 in DNA: TGCAGCGCTGGGAACCAAGAGACCCAGTACTTC. Translating it yields CSAGNQETQYF. The full variable domain, with the rest looked up from reference TRBV29-1 and TRBJ2-5, is SAVISQKPSRDICQRGTSLTIQCQVDSQVTMMFWYRQQPGQSLTLIATANQGSEATYESGFVIDKFPISRPNLTFSTLTVSNMSPEDSSIYLCSAGNQETQYFGPGTRLLVL.

This chain joins TRBV5-4 and TRBJ2-7; 10 bases agree with TRBD2. The CDR3 runs 15 residues. Germline V gene sequence: CDR1 SGHNT, CDR2 YYREEE (reference sequence). The J segment lost 9 bases and the V segment lost 3 bases, leaving 12 bases of the junction unmatched. The CDR3: CASSSSPSGSVPQYF. The CDR3 nucleotides are TGTGCCAGCAGCTCCTCCCCTAGCGGGAGTGTGCCGCAGTACTTC.

The V call is TRBV11-2, the J call TRBJ1-2; 7 bases map to TRBD1. With V trimmed by 4 bases and J by 3 bases, 17 bases remained unmatched. This CDR3 contains 18 residues. CDR1 is SGHAT and CDR2 is FQNNGV in the germline V gene. The CDR3 protein is CASSSVRDSPGGYYGYTF. The CDR3 region has the DNA TGTGCCAGCAGCTCGGTAAGGGACAGCCCCGGAGGCTACTATGGCTACACCTTC.

The rearrangement uses TRBV5-1 and TRBJ2-7; 9 nucleotides line up with TRBD2. Germline-derived CDR1 and CDR2 are SGHRS and YFSETQ. V trimming: 4 bases; J trimming: 7 bases; junction bases outside the gene matches: 15. This CDR3 spans 16 amino acids. The CDR3 bases are TGCGCCAGCAGCGAGGAGCCTCTAGCGGGGATGGAGGAGCAGTACTTC. This codes for CASSEEPLAGMEEQYF.

The CDR3 coding sequence is TGTGCCAGCAGCAAGTTGTCAGGGGGCTTTTCAAGCTATGGCTACACCTTC. It yields the protein CASSKLSGGFSSYGYTF. The chain is built from TRBV21-1 and TRBJ1-2; the table's D gene call, TRBD1, was not cross checked with the DNA. TRBV21-1 represents a pseudogene. This CDR3 contains 17 residues.

The chain carries TRBV18 and TRBJ1-1; no firm D call. The germline V gene encodes CDR1 KGHSH and CDR2 LQKENI. This CDR3 is built from 15 residues. V lost 4 bases to trimming and J lost 1 base, with 13 bases between them. CDR3 in DNA: TGTGCCAGCTCACAAACAAATTTGGCGAACACTGAAGCTTTCTTT. It yields the protein CASSQTNLANTEAFF.

The V gene is TRBV27, the J gene TRBJ2-7; TRBD1 matches 9 bases. J lost 2 bases, V lost 3 bases, and 2 bases had no gene match. The length of the CDR3 is 14 residues. CDR1 is MNHEY and CDR2 is SMNVEV in the germline V gene (reference sequence). Written as DNA, the CDR3 is TGTGCCAGCAGTTTCCGACAGGGGGCCTACGAGCAGTACTTC. It codes for CASSFRQGAYEQYF.

This clone was seen a single time. This sequence joins TRBV7-9 and TRBJ2-5; D is unclear. The germline V gene encodes CDR1 SEHNR and CDR2 FQNEAQ (reference sequence). Trimming took off 5 bases at V and 4 bases at J, with 14 bases between the two ends. The CDR3 spans 14 residues. This CDR3 reads CASSARTNGETQYF. The CDR3 DNA reads as TGTGCCAGCAGCGCCCGGACGAACGGAGAGACCCAGTACTTC.

The chain has TRBV6-6 and TRBJ2-5; no reliable D call. The end of the DNA fits TRBJ2-7 better, so the J call may be wrong. The CDR3 spans 13 residues. Per the germline V gene, CDR1 is MNHNY and CDR2 is SVGAGI (reference sequence). CDR3 nucleotides: TGTGCCAGCAGTTACGAGGTCGGCTACGAGCAGTACTTC. As protein: CASSYEVGYEQYF.

V and J are TRBV15 and TRBJ1-1; D is ambiguous. The CDR3 consists of 14 residues. Deletions cut 0 bases from V and 0 bases from J, with 5 bases between. Germline CDR1 reads LNHNV; CDR2 reads YYDKDF (reference sequence). CDR3 nucleotides: TGTGCCACCAGCAGAGATATTGTGAACACTGAAGCTTTCTTT. This codes for CATSRDIVNTEAFF.

The chain is built from TRBV5-1 and TRBJ2-7; D perhaps matches TRBD2 (6 bases). The CDR3 runs 16 residues. Between the trimmed V and J ends, which lost 0 bases and 1 base, there was a span of 14 bases. In germline, CDR1 is SGHRS, CDR2 YFSETQ. The CDR3 nucleotides are TGCGCCAGCAGCTTGGGAACGCGGGGCTTTTCCTACGAGCAGTACTTC. As protein: CASSLGTRGFSYEQYF.

The CDR3, as DNA: TGCGCCAGCAGCCCGGCGACAGCAAGCTCTGGAAACACCATATATTTT. Amino acids: CASSPATASSGNTIYF. The chain couples TRBV5-1 to TRBJ1-3; D is perhaps TRBD1 (5 bases). CDR1 is SGHRS, CDR2 YFSETQ, per germline. V lost 4 bases and J 0 bases, leaving 14 bases between the germline ends. This CDR3 region has 16 residues. Combining the CDR3 with reference TRBV5-1 and TRBJ1-3 gives the whole variable domain KAGVTQTPRYLIKTRGQQVTLSCSPISGHRSVSWYQQTPGQGLQFLFEYFSETQRNKGNFPGRFSGRQFSNSRSEMNVSTLELGDSALYLCASSPATASSGNTIYFGEGSWLTVV.

The genes are TRBV15 and TRBJ1-5; D gene unclear. The CDR3 extends over 16 amino acids. With 5 bases removed from V and 3 bases from J, the gap between germline ends came to 17 bases. Germline CDR1 LNHNV, CDR2 YYDKDF (reference sequence). In nucleotides, the CDR3 is TGTGCCACCAGCCAAAGTTTTGGCGCACCCAATCAGCCCCAGCATTTT. Translated: CATSQSFGAPNQPQHF.

Concerning this clone itself: At the DNA level, this CDR3 is encoded by other sequences in the same sample as well. The chain is built from TRBV18 and TRBJ2-2; a possible D gene is TRBD2 (6 bases). Trimming stripped 3 bases from V and 7 bases from J, with 9 bases between. CDR1 KGHSH and CDR2 LQKENI come from the germline V gene. The CDR3 spans 13 residues. The CDR3 loop is CASSPRGGGELFF. The CDR3 region has the DNA TGTGCCAGCTCACCGAGGGGAGGCGGGGAGCTGTTTTTT.

The chain recombines TRBV14 with TRBJ2-1; 15 bases fit TRBD2. Germline CDR1 is SGHDN and CDR2 is FVKESK. The CDR3 is made up of 18 amino acids. Trimming removed 2 bases from V and 7 bases from J; junction bases left unmatched: 9. This CDR3 is CASSQPRPGTSGRNEQFF. For the CDR3, the DNA is TGTGCCAGCAGCCAACCCCGCCCCGGGACTAGCGGGAGGAATGAGCAGTTCTTC.

This chain uses TRBV30 with TRBJ2-2, with 10 positions matching TRBD2. The germline CDR1 and CDR2 sequences are GTSNPN and SVGIG (reference sequence). This CDR3 has 17 residues. Unmatched junction bases numbered 9, after V lost 4 bases and J lost 1 base. The CDR3 loop is CAWKRSGRLMNTGELFF. CDR3 DNA: TGTGCCTGGAAGCGTAGCGGGAGGCTCATGAACACCGGGGAGCTGTTTTTT.

To note about this clone: This sample also contains other DNA sequences that code for the same CDR3. V is TRBV2 and J is TRBJ1-5; TRBD1 matches at 8 bases. Germline V lookup: CDR1 SNHLY, CDR2 FYNNEI. The CDR3 is 14 amino acids. V dropped 6 bases and J dropped 2; count of bases not matched to a gene: 3. For the CDR3, the DNA is TGTGCCAGCAGCGGGACAGGCGGCAATCAGCCCCAGCATTTT. It codes for CASSGTGGNQPQHF.

This clone was observed a single time. The rearrangement joins TRBV7-3 to TRBJ1-2; 8 nucleotides line up with TRBD1. The junction had 5 bases not matched to a gene; V was cut back by 2 bases and J by 3 bases. The CDR3 is 15 amino acids. CDR1 SGHTA and CDR2 FQGTGA come from the germline V gene. CDR3 sequence (DNA): TGTGCCAGCAGCTTACAGGGGGCGCTTGACTATGGCTACACCTTC. This codes for CASSLQGALDYGYTF.

The chain recombines TRBV4-1 with TRBJ2-3, with 9 bases lining up with TRBD2. Germline V CDR1 and CDR2: MGHRA, YSYEKL. The CDR3 loop spans 15 amino acids. Trimming removed 5 bases from V and 6 bases from J; junction bases left unmatched: 9. This CDR3 is CASSGGGGVRDTQYF. The DNA for the CDR3 is TGCGCCAGCAGCGGCGGCGGGGGGGTCCGTGATACGCAGTATTTT.

The gene calls are TRBV5-4 and TRBJ2-6, with 10 bases aligning to TRBD1. The V and J ends lost 4 bases and 0 bases, in that order; junction bases with no gene match: 4. CDR1 is SGHNT, CDR2 YYREEE, per germline (reference sequence). The length of the CDR3 is 17 residues. The CDR3 DNA sequence: TGTGCCAGCAGCACCGGGACAGGGGTCTCTGGGGCCAACGTCCTGACTTTC. Translation: CASSTGTGVSGANVLTF.

This chain uses TRBV9 with TRBJ2-1; 9 positions agree with TRBD2. Trimming took 0 bases from V and 9 from J; bases not matched to a gene: 7. The CDR3 contains 15 residues. In germline, CDR1 is SGDLS, CDR2 YYNGEE. CDR3 sequence reads: CASSVVGGRAGEQFF. The CDR3 DNA sequence: TGTGCCAGCAGCGTAGTTGGCGGGAGGGCCGGTGAGCAGTTCTTC.